Following are 19 T cell receptor beta chains from one sample sequenced in a study of blood T cells in healthy people across ages. Primers used in a second PCR of about 6 to 12 cycles were a sample-barcoded 5' primer and a J-beta primer mix. TCRdb re-derived calls from the 5' RACE reads in MiXCR, one entry per CDR3 protein. Of over 950,000 distinct CDR3 sequences listed, about 53% are singletons. The sample taken for sequencing was blood. These receptors all come from a woman in her sixties or seventies in good health.

This clonotype occurred a few times. This chain connects TRBV5-4 to TRBJ2-3; a weak D match, TRBD2 (5 bases). Trimming cost V 2 bases and J 1 base, with 11 bases left between them. Germline V gives CDR1 SGHNT, CDR2 YYREEE (reference sequence). The CDR3 covers 15 residues. The CDR3 nucleotides are TGTGCCAGCAGCTTTGGCGGGCCCGGCACAGATACGCAGTATTTT. Translating gives CASSFGGPGTDTQYF. The variable domain in full, with the rest retrieved from reference TRBV5-4 and TRBJ2-3, is ETGVTQSPTHLIKTRGQQVTLRCSSQSGHNTVSWYQQALGQGPQFIFQYYREEENGRGNFPPRFSGLQFPNYSSELNVNALELDDSALYLCASSFGGPGTDTQYFGPGTRLTVL.

The J gene is TRBJ2-4, the V gene TRBV7-2, with 10 positions matching TRBD2. The J call is in doubt because the DNA end fits TRBJ2-7 better. CDR1 SGHTA and CDR2 FQGNSA come from the germline V gene. This CDR3 comprises 11 residues. CDR3 loop: CASGLADEQYF. The CDR3 nucleotides read TGTGCCAGCGGACTAGCGGACGAGCAGTACTTC.

This chain links TRBV28 with TRBJ2-3; 10 nucleotides align to TRBD2. CDR3 length: 16 amino acids. With V trimmed by 6 bases and J by 6 bases, 12 bases remained unmatched. Germline V gives CDR1 MDHEN, CDR2 SYDVKM. Here the CDR3 DNA reads TGTGCCAGCAGGGGGAGGGGGACTAGCGCAACTGATACGCAGTATTTT. This gives the protein CASRGRGTSATDTQYF.

This chain uses TRBV12-3 or TRBV12-4 with TRBJ1-5; possibly TRBD1 for D (6 bases). The CDR3 totals 15 residues. Deletions cut 1 base from V and 4 bases from J, with 11 bases between. The CDR3 loop reads CASSLGRQGNQPQHF. The DNA of the CDR3 is TGTGCCAGCAGTTTAGGCCGGCAGGGGAATCAGCCCCAGCATTTT.

V and J are TRBV27 and TRBJ2-3; no clear D. This CDR3 region has 13 residues. Germline CDR1 and CDR2: MNHEY and SMNVEV (reference sequence). The V gene lost 8 bases and the J gene lost 3 bases, with 12 bases spanning the gap. The CDR3 region has the DNA TGTGCCAGCTCCCCCCTCCTGACAGATACGCAGTATTTT. This sequence encodes CASSPLLTDTQYF.

V usage is TRBV25-1 and J usage is TRBJ2-5, with 8 bases that match TRBD2. Per germline, CDR1 MGHDK and CDR2 SYGVNS. With V trimmed by 3 bases and J by 2 bases, 14 bases remained unmatched. CDR3 length equals 18 residues. DNA for the CDR3: TGTGCCAGCAGTGAGAACCGACGAGCGGGAGCCTCTCAAGAGACCCAGTACTTC. Amino acid sequence: CASSENRRAGASQETQYF. Full variable domain (rest looked up from reference TRBV25-1 and TRBJ2-5): EADIYQTPRYLVIGTGKKITLECSQTMGHDKMYWYQQDPGMELHLIHYSYGVNSTEKGDLSSESTVSRIRTEHFPLTLESARPSHTSQYLCASSENRRAGASQETQYFGPGTRLLVL.

V is TRBV20-1 and J is TRBJ2-7; 8 bases match TRBD2. This CDR3 is 15 amino acids long. With V trimmed by 6 bases and J by 2 bases, 12 bases remained unmatched. Germline CDR1 reads DFQATT; CDR2 reads SNEGSKA (reference sequence). The CDR3 nucleotides are TGCAGTGCCCCAATGTGGGCTAGCGGGCCCTACGAGCAGTACTTC. It translates to CSAPMWASGPYEQYF.

This clonotype was counted once. This sequence joins TRBV20-1 and TRBJ2-4; possibly TRBD2 for D (5 bases). There are 15 residues in the CDR3. The V gene lost 3 bases and the J gene lost 2 bases, with 14 bases spanning the gap. Per germline, CDR1 DFQATT and CDR2 SNEGSKA (reference sequence). This CDR3 is CSASRTPGTKNIQYF. The CDR3 DNA is TGCAGTGCTAGCCGAACTCCGGGAACCAAAAACATTCAGTACTTC.

This clonotype showed up many times. Germline and junction disagree at one end, which may indicate a read error. The rearrangement joins TRBV5-1 to TRBJ2-3; D ambiguous. The CDR3 is 13 amino acids. Germline V gene lookup returns CDR1 SGHRS and CDR2 YFSETQ. The DNA for the CDR3 is TGTGCCAGCAGTTTCGGATCCACAGATACGCAGTATTTT. It is translated as CASSFGSTDTQYF.

This chain joins TRBV5-5 and TRBJ2-7; 9 bases agree with TRBD1. This CDR3 contains 14 residues. CDR1 SGHKS and CDR2 YYEKEE come from the germline V gene (reference sequence). V was pared by 4 bases and J by 4 bases, with 6 bases of the junction left unmatched. The CDR3 reads CASSGDRVEYEQYF. The CDR3 DNA reads TGTGCCAGCAGCGGGGACAGGGTCGAGTACGAGCAGTACTTC.

The chain uses TRBV20-1 and TRBJ2-4; 9 bases align to TRBD1. The J call is uncertain, as TRBJ2-7 better fits the DNA end. The CDR3 consists of 14 residues. Germline CDR1 reads DFQATT; CDR2 reads SNEGSKA (reference sequence). Here the CDR3 reads CSVRLPGQGYEQYF. The CDR3 nucleotides read TGCAGTGTCCGCCTACCGGGACAGGGCTACGAGCAGTACTTC.

The chain has TRBV4-1 and TRBJ2-1; TRBD1 matches 7 bases. Per the germline V gene, CDR1 is MGHRA and CDR2 is YSYEKL. Germline trimming cut 0 bases from V and 8 bases from J; bases unmatched to any gene: 16. CDR3 size: 18 residues. The CDR3 here is CASSQDAARMTGSHEQFF. The CDR3 DNA is TGCGCCAGCAGCCAAGACGCCGCCCGGATGACAGGGAGTCATGAGCAGTTCTTC.

This clonotype was detected a few times. The chain employs TRBV20-1 and TRBJ2-1, with D perhaps given as TRBD1 or TRBD2 (5 bases each). The CDR3 totals 13 residues. Trimming shortened V by 1 base and J by 5 bases, and 9 bases separated the two germline ends. CDR1 and CDR2 (germline): DFQATT, SNEGSKA (reference sequence). This CDR3 is CSARGGRHNEQFF. The CDR3 nucleotides read TGCAGTGCTAGAGGGGGACGCCACAATGAGCAGTTCTTC.

About this clonotype itself: One end of the junction is discordant with germline, which a read error may explain. V usage is TRBV30 and J usage is TRBJ2-1, with 8 bases matching TRBD2. CDR1 is GTSNPN, CDR2 SVGIG, per germline (reference sequence). The CDR3 runs 15 residues. The CDR3 reads CAWSLTSAHYNEQFF. The CDR3 DNA reads as TGTGCTTGGAGTTTGACTAGCGCCCACTACAATGAGCAGTTCTTC. The variable domain in full, completed from reference TRBV30 and TRBJ2-1, reads SQTIHQWPATLVQPVGSPLSLECTVEGTSNPNLYWYRQAAGRGLQLLFYSVGIGQISSEVPQNLSASRPQDRQFILSSKKLLLSDSGFYLCAWSLTSAHYNEQFFGPGTRLTVL.

This clonotype was recorded only once. The genes are TRBV20-1 and TRBJ2-3; TRBD2 agrees at 9 bases. CDR1 is DFQATT and CDR2 is SNEGSKA in the germline V gene (reference sequence). V shed 1 base and J 0 bases; nucleotides not matched to a gene: 2. This CDR3 is built from 15 residues. DNA for the CDR3: TGCAGTGCTAGAGCCCTAGCGGGAAGCACAGATACGCAGTATTTT. As protein: CSARALAGSTDTQYF.

This clonotype was picked up a small number of times. V usage is TRBV20-1 and J usage is TRBJ2-7, with 16 bases identical to TRBD2. CDR1 and CDR2 from the germline V gene are DFQATT and SNEGSKA (reference sequence). This CDR3 region has 17 residues. After removal of 3 bases from V and 5 bases from J, the junction contained 10 bases not matched to a gene. The CDR3: CSARTTGLAGGPNEQYF. The CDR3 DNA reads TGCAGTGCTAGGACTACGGGACTAGCGGGAGGGCCTAACGAGCAGTACTTC.

The genes are TRBV9 and TRBJ1-2, with TRBD1 identical over 8 bases. V lost 0 bases and J lost 4; bases outside the gene matches: 2. Germline assignment: CDR1 SGDLS and CDR2 YYNGEE. This CDR3 region has 14 residues. The CDR3 DNA reads TGTGCCAGCAGCGTAGAAACAGGGGGCTATGGCTACACCTTC. Translated: CASSVETGGYGYTF.

V is TRBV20-1 and J is TRBJ2-3, with TRBD2 as a possible D gene (5 bases). The CDR3 runs to 16 residues. Germline V gene lookup returns CDR1 DFQATT and CDR2 SNEGSKA (reference sequence). Trimming cost V 6 bases and J 2 bases, with 21 bases left between them. CDR3 sequence reads: CSARSGLAALTDTQYF. The CDR3 region has the DNA TGCAGTGCCCGCAGCGGTTTGGCGGCCCTCACAGATACGCAGTATTTT.

This rearrangement joins TRBV6-1 to TRBJ1-6; possible D gene TRBD1, 6 bases. The V and J ends lost 6 bases and 8 bases respectively, with 20 bases between them. Germline CDR1 reads MNHNS; CDR2 reads SASEGT. CDR3 length equals 16 residues. The CDR3 nucleotides are TGTGCCAGCAGAAGCCCTTCGACAGGATTATATTCACCCCTCCACTTT. Its translation: CASRSPSTGLYSPLHF.